One T cell receptor (beta chain) is described in this entry. As yet, its antigen is unknown. The data derive from a study of shared clonotypes between healthy human individuals. General study findings and limits: The generation probabilities recorded for non-shared clonotypes fell below those of clonotypes shared by all four donors. Generally, naive subsets (rather than memory subsets) showed larger estimated richness.

Naive CD8 cells, CD45RO-negative and positively selected for CCR7, excluded terminally differentiated effector memory CD45RA+ cells. This CDR3 region has 19 residues. Looked up from germline, CDR1 is WSHSY and CDR2 is SAAADI. Trimming removed 8 bases from V and 9 bases from J; junction bases left unmatched: 26. Using immunoSEQ multiplex PCR, the repertoire was profiled, and TCRdb retains in-frame clones only, with some absent. The sample holds 560,000 or so clones, about 95% seen once. The genes are TRBV10-2 and TRBJ2-2; 8 bases match TRBD2. The clonotype comes from a woman aged 25 to 39 in good health. Sequencing was carried out using naive CD8+ T cells sorted from blood. The CDR3 DNA is TGCGCCAGCCTTGGTTCTCCAGCACTAGCGGACAAAAGGGCTAGGGAGCTGTTTTTT. It codes for CASLGSPALADKRARELFF.